Included here is one TCR beta chain sequence, with context. Its antigen remains unknown. Germline V gives CDR1 LNHDA, CDR2 SQIVND (reference sequence). The V segment lost 7 bases and the J segment 7 bases; nucleotides outside the gene matches: 5. This CDR3 is built from 15 residues. TCRdb keeps only in-frame clones here, not all; method: immunoSEQ multiplex PCR. The table shows 20,000 to 25,000 clones, with around nine tenths occurring only once. The sample comes from a study of T cells in localized non-small cell lung cancer. Study conclusions and caveats: As only one tumor region underwent sequencing, heterogeneity remains possible. Density of T cells in blood, when higher, went with longer overall survival. For the top 100 tumor clones, a median roughly 53 also appeared in adjacent lung.

The material sequenced was peripheral blood, taken before any cancer treatment. The V and J genes are TRBV19 and TRBJ2-1; TRBD2 agrees at 15 bases. The clonotype was recovered from a man aged 35 to 70 with stage I squamous cell lung carcinoma. The CDR3 is CASTRTSGGANEQFF. CDR3 bases: TGTGCCAGTACCCGGACTAGCGGGGGGGCGAATGAGCAGTTCTTC.